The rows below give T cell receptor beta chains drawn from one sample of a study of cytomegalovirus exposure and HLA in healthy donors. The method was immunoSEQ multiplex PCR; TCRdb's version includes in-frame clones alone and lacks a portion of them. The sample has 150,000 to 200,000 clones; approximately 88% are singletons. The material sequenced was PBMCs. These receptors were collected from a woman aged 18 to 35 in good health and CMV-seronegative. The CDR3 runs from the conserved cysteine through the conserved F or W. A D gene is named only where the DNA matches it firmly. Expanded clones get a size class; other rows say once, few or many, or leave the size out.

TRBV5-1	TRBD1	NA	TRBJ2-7	TGCGCCAGCAGCTACTACCGGTACAGGGGATCTAATGAGCAGTACTTC	CASSYYRYRGSNEQYF
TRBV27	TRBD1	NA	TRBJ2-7	TGTGCCAGCAGTTTCAAACAGGGGTACGAGCAGTACTTC	CASSFKQGYEQYF
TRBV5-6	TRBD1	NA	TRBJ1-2	TGTGCCAGCAGCTTGGCAGGGGGTAACTATGGCTACACCTTC	CASSLAGGNYGYTF
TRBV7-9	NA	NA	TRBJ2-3	TGTGCCAGCAGCGAAAGCGGGGATACGCAGTATTTT	CASSESGDTQYF
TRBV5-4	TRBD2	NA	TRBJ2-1	TGTGCCAGCAGCTTGATGGGGGCTAGCGGGTTAAGCTCCTACAATGAGCAGTTCTTC	CASSLMGASGLSSYNEQFF
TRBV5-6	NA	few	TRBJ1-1	TGTGCCAGCAGCCCCAGTCCAAAGACTGAAGCTTTCTTT	CASSPSPKTEAFF
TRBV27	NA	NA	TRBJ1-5	TGTGCCAGCAGTTTAGTAGGGGGAAACCAGCCCCAGCATTTT	CASSLVGGNQPQHF
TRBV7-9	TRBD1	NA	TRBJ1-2	TGTGCCAGCAGCTTAGGGCAGGGGGCCGTCGACTATGGCTACACCTTC	CASSLGQGAVDYGYTF
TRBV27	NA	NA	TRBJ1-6	TGTGCCAGCAGTTTAAGAAACAGGGTGGGCTCCTATAATTCACCCCTCCACTTT	CASSLRNRVGSYNSPLHF
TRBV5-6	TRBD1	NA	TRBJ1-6	TGTGCCAGCAGCTACAGGGGAGTAAATTCACCCCTCCACTTT	CASSYRGVNSPLHF
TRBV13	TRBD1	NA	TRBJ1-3	TGTGCCAGCAGCTTAGGGAGGGACAGGGTACCGGGAAACACCATATATTTT	CASSLGRDRVPGNTIYF
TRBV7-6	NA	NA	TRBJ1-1	TGTGCCAGCAGCCATTCAGGGTTGGGAACTGAAGCTTTCTTT	CASSHSGLGTEAFF
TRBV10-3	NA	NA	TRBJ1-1	TGTGCCATCAGTGGAACGGGGGTGGACACTGAAGCTTTCTTT	CAISGTGVDTEAFF
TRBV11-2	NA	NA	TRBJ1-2	TGTGCCAGCGGGCCCTTAGGGGGTCTTGGCTACACCTTC	CASGPLGGLGYTF
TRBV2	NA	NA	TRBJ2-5	TGTGCCAGCGGGATACAGGGCGGAAAGACCCAGTACTTC	CASGIQGGKTQYF
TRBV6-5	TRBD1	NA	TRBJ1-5	TGTGCCAGCAGTTACTCGACAGGGAATCAGCCCCAGCATTTT	CASSYSTGNQPQHF
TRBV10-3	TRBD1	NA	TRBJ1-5	TGTGCCATCAGTGCCTTTGGGACAGCTAATCAGCCCCAGCATTTT	CAISAFGTANQPQHF
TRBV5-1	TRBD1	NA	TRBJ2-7	TGCGCCAGCAGCCACGACCGGGACAGGTACGAGCAGTACTTC	CASSHDRDRYEQYF
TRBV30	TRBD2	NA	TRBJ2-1	TGTGCCTGGAGTAGTCCCGGGACTAATCAGCAGTTCTTC	CAWSSPGTNQQFF
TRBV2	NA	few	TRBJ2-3	TGTGCCAGCAGAGATTTGGGGGGGCGAGGAGATACGCAGTATTTT	CASRDLGGRGDTQYF
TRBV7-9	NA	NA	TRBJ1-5	TGTGCCAGCAGCCAGTCGGGCAGGGGCAGCAATCAGCCCCAGCATTTT	CASSQSGRGSNQPQHF
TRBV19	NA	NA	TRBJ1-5	TGTGCCAGTAGTATGACGGAAGGGGTTATCTCAAATCAGCCCCAGCATTTT	CASSMTEGVISNQPQHF
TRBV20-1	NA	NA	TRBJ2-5	TGCAGTGCTATTAGCCGAGAGACCCAGTACTTC	CSAISRETQYF